Shown below are 15 T cell receptor beta chains from a single sample sequenced in a study of T cell responses to AZD1222 COVID-19 vaccine. Produced via immunoSEQ multiplex PCR; TCRdb's table is partial and in-frame only. The table records over 150,000 clones, 85% to 95% of them present only once. The sample in question was peripheral blood, obtained 28 days after the second dose of the MenACWY control vaccine. The source is an adult who received the MenACWY meningococcal vaccine as a control.

The chain uses TRBV12-3 or TRBV12-4 and TRBJ1-5; D not certain. The CDR3 totals 12 residues. V was cut by 3 bases and J by 5 bases, with 5 bases left in between. DNA for the CDR3: TGTGCCAGCAGTTTGGGGTATCAGCCCCAGCATTTT. Protein: CASSLGYQPQHF.

The rearrangement links TRBV6-1 to TRBJ1-6; D remains unclear. Germline V gene lookup returns CDR1 MNHNS and CDR2 SASEGT. V was pared by 3 bases and J by 5 bases, with 11 bases between. This CDR3 has 15 amino acids. The CDR3 loop is CASSEAQLHNSPLHF. The CDR3 region has the DNA TGTGCCAGCAGTGAGGCTCAGTTGCATAATTCACCCCTCCACTTT.

This clone was observed once. The rearrangement joins TRBV7-2 to TRBJ2-5; TRBD2 matches 8 bases. Germline trimming cut 2 bases from V and 4 bases from J; bases unmatched to any gene: 6. The CDR3 is made up of 15 amino acids. The germline CDR1 and CDR2 sequences are SGHTA and FQGNSA. This CDR3 reads CASSLNGGAGETQYF. The CDR3 DNA sequence: TGTGCCAGCAGCTTAAACGGGGGGGCCGGAGAGACCCAGTACTTC.

The chain couples TRBV29-1 to TRBJ1-1; a weak D match, TRBD1 (6 bases). The CDR3 runs to 16 residues. Trimming shortened V by 0 bases and J by 8 bases, and 22 bases separated the two germline ends. Germline V gene data show CDR1 as SQVTM and CDR2 as ANQGSEA. Written as DNA, the CDR3 is TGCAGCGTTGAAGATACCACCTCACAGGGAAGGGGCGAAGCTTTCTTT. Translation gives CSVEDTTSQGRGEAFF. The entire variable domain, with the rest obtained from reference TRBV29-1 and TRBJ1-1, is as follows: SAVISQKPSRDICQRGTSLTIQCQVDSQVTMMFWYRQQPGQSLTLIATANQGSEATYESGFVIDKFPISRPNLTFSTLTVSNMSPEDSSIYLCSVEDTTSQGRGEAFFGQGTRLTVV.

In its sample, this clone was seen once. The chain has TRBV6-5 and TRBJ2-1; D unresolved. Per germline, CDR1 MNHEY and CDR2 SVGAGI. The germline V and J ends were trimmed by 2 bases and 0 bases, with 8 bases remaining between them. The CDR3 has 15 residues. CDR3 protein: CASSYVGSSYNEQFF. CDR3 DNA: TGTGCCAGCAGTTACGTCGGGTCCTCCTACAATGAGCAGTTCTTC.

The chain employs TRBV28 and TRBJ2-5; maybe TRBD1 (6 bases). V gave up 3 bases and J gave up 5 bases, with 16 bases separating them. The germline V gene has CDR1 MDHEN and CDR2 SYDVKM. The CDR3 consists of 15 residues. The CDR3: CASSLPGDIVETQYF. CDR3 bases: TGTGCCAGCAGTTTGCCAGGGGACATAGTGGAGACCCAGTACTTC.

The V and J genes are TRBV7-9 and TRBJ2-5; no clear D gene. From germline, CDR1 is SEHNR and CDR2 FQNEAQ (reference sequence). Between the trimmed V and J ends, which lost 5 bases and 5 bases, there was a span of 15 bases. The CDR3 spans 14 residues. The CDR3 region has the DNA TGTGCCAGCAGCCCGGCGAGGCTGTTGGAGACCCAGTACTTC. It yields the protein CASSPARLLETQYF.

This chain connects TRBV11-3 to TRBJ2-1; D is unresolved. The germline gives CDR1 SGHNT, CDR2 YENEEA. Trimming took off 5 bases at V and 0 bases at J, with 5 bases between the two ends. This CDR3 has 13 residues. CDR3 sequence (DNA): TGTGCCAGCAGCCGGAGCTCCTACAATGAGCAGTTCTTC. Residues: CASSRSSYNEQFF.

The chain employs TRBV5-1 and TRBJ1-4; 9 positions match TRBD1. The CDR3 has 16 residues. CDR1 is SGHRS, CDR2 YFSETQ, per germline. J lost 6 bases, V lost 4 bases, and 10 bases had no gene match. This chain's CDR3 is CASSASGTGSYEKLFF. Here the CDR3 DNA reads TGCGCCAGCAGCGCATCCGGGACAGGGAGCTATGAAAAACTGTTTTTT.

The J gene is TRBJ1-1, the V gene TRBV5-1; 7 positions match TRBD1. This CDR3 is built from 15 residues. CDR1 is SGHRS and CDR2 is YFSETQ in the germline V gene. V lost 1 base to trimming and J lost 3 bases; unmatched junction nucleotides: 6. The CDR3 loop reads CASSLTGQRYTEAFF. The DNA of the CDR3 is TGCGCCAGCAGCTTGACGGGACAGCGTTACACTGAAGCTTTCTTT. Together with reference TRBV5-1 and TRBJ1-1, the CDR3 gives the full variable domain: KAGVTQTPRYLIKTRGQQVTLSCSPISGHRSVSWYQQTPGQGLQFLFEYFSETQRNKGNFPGRFSGRQFSNSRSEMNVSTLELGDSALYLCASSLTGQRYTEAFFGQGTRLTVV.

This clone has just one count. The genes are TRBV5-5 and TRBJ1-5; D might be TRBD1 (5 bases). Trimming removed 4 bases from V and 3 bases from J, with 8 bases in between. The germline V gene encodes CDR1 SGHKS and CDR2 YYEKEE (reference sequence). The CDR3 is made up of 13 amino acids. The CDR3 sequence: CASSPGPNQPQHF. Written as DNA, the CDR3 is TGTGCCAGCAGCCCAGGGCCCAATCAGCCCCAGCATTTT.

The V call is TRBV6-6, the J call TRBJ1-1; no definite D call. CDR3 length: 13 amino acids. V gave up 2 bases and J gave up 6 bases, with 10 bases separating them. The V gene's germline CDR1 is MNHNY and CDR2 SVGAGI (reference sequence). DNA for the CDR3: TGTGCCAGCAGTTACGTGGGCCAGTCTGAAGCTTTCTTT. This sequence encodes CASSYVGQSEAFF.

This clone was observed a single time. The V call is TRBV5-6, the J call TRBJ1-5, with 7 bases aligning to TRBD1. The CDR3 runs 14 residues. Germline V CDR1 and CDR2: SGHDT, YYEEEE. J gave up 10 bases and V 5 bases, and 12 bases lay outside the gene matches. The CDR3 loop reads CASSSRGPGGPQHF. In DNA form, the CDR3 reads TGTGCCAGCAGTTCCCGGGGTCCAGGGGGACCCCAGCATTTT.

The chain uses TRBV6-1 and TRBJ1-2, with 7 bases matching TRBD1. There are 16 residues in the CDR3. CDR1 and CDR2 (germline): MNHNS, SASEGT. With 2 bases clipped from V and 6 bases from J, the junction kept 12 bases outside the gene matches. CDR3 nucleotide sequence: TGTGCCAGCAGTGAAACTAAGGCAGGGGGTGCTAATGGCTACACCTTC. Amino acid sequence: CASSETKAGGANGYTF.

The chain employs TRBV5-1 and TRBJ2-6; 7 nucleotides agree with TRBD2. With V trimmed by 0 bases and J by 0 bases, 6 bases remained unmatched. The germline CDR1 and CDR2 sequences are SGHRS and YFSETQ. The CDR3 runs 18 residues. CDR3 protein: CASSLAGGRDSGANVLTF. The CDR3 coding sequence is TGCGCCAGCAGCTTGGCCGGGGGGAGGGACTCTGGGGCCAACGTCCTGACTTTC.